The clone carrying this TCR beta chain was seen only once. Its antigen is undetermined. The sample comes from a study of shared clonotypes between healthy human individuals. V lost 3 bases to trimming and J lost 2 bases, with 11 bases between them. Germline V lookup: CDR1 LGHNA, CDR2 YSLEER. This CDR3 has 14 residues. Study outcomes and limitations: Since donors were few, the genetic and exposure-history diversity represented was limited.

Naive CD8 cells were CD45RO-negative, positively selected for CCR7, excluding terminally differentiated effector memory CD45RA+ cells. Generated by immunoSEQ multiplex PCR, the TCRdb table keeps only in-frame clones and is missing some. This table has 2 million to 2.5 million clones, about 94% appearing once. Sequencing input: naive CD8+ T cells sorted from blood. The sequence came from a man younger than 35 in good health. The rearrangement links TRBV4-3 to TRBJ2-7; D might be TRBD2 (7 bases). CDR3 residues: CASSHAGGPYEQYF. CDR3 nucleotides: TGCGCCAGCAGCCACGCCGGGGGGCCCTACGAGCAGTACTTC.